This is a list of T cell receptor beta chains from one sample in a study of identical twins. MiXCR, applied by TCRdb to the 5' RACE reads, yields one record per CDR3 protein. Among some 500,000 distinct CDR3 sequences listed, roughly an eighth were seen once. The sample was also reused in another study, on yellow fever vaccine responses in identical twins.

The material sequenced was CD4+ T cells sorted from blood. These receptors all stem from a woman under 30 in good health. Each CDR3 is given with its conserved first and last residue. D genes are given only for firm matches. The listing skips clone size in some rows; elsewhere it reads once, few, many or a size class.

clone_size d_call j_call v_call cdr3_aa cdr3_nt
NA TRBD2 TRBJ2-7 TRBV5-6 CASSHGLAGGRYEQYF TGTGCCAGCAGCCATGGACTAGCGGGAGGGCGGTACGAGCAGTACTTC
NA TRBD1 TRBJ2-3 TRBV11-1 CASSLGTGGSWDTDTQYF TGTGCCAGCAGCTTAGGGACAGGGGGCTCCTGGGACACAGATACGCAGTATTTT
NA NA TRBJ2-5 TRBV3-1 CASSQDLGGQETQYF TGTGCCAGCAGCCAAGATTTGGGGGGCCAAGAGACCCAGTACTTC
few TRBD2 TRBJ2-3 TRBV6-4 CASSDGPSGGDTQYF TGTGCCAGCAGTGACGGGCCTAGCGGAGGAGATACGCAGTATTTT
many NA TRBJ2-7 TRBV28 CASRRLVIFSEQYF TGTGCCAGCAGACGACTAGTGATCTTCAGCGAGCAGTACTTC
NA TRBD2 TRBJ2-2 TRBV9 CASSVERGVNTGELFF TGTGCCAGCAGCGTCGAGCGGGGGGTGAACACCGGGGAGCTGTTTTTT
NA NA TRBJ1-6 TRBV30 CAWSITANNSPLHF TGTGCCTGGAGTATAACAGCAAATAATTCACCCCTCCACTTT
NA NA TRBJ2-1 TRBV2 CASKGPTYNEQFF TGTGCCAGCAAGGGGCCCACCTACAATGAGCAGTTCTTC
few NA TRBJ1-1 TRBV19 CASSRRTVTEAFF TGTGCCAGTAGTCGACGGACGGTCACTGAAGCTTTCTTT
many NA TRBJ2-3 TRBV9 CASSVGGSGRLADTQYF TGTGCCAGCAGCGTAGGAGGTAGCGGACGCTTGGCGGATACGCAGTATTTT
NA NA TRBJ2-7 TRBV21-1 CASSKGGWQGAPGEQYF TGTGCCAGCAGCAAAGGGGGTTGGCAGGGGGCGCCGGGGGAGCAGTACTTC
NA TRBD1 TRBJ2-5 TRBV18 CASSPPGQGRETQYF TGTGCCAGCTCACCACCCGGACAGGGTCGAGAGACCCAGTACTTC
few NA TRBJ2-7 TRBV5-1 CASSLGYSSLEEQYF TGCGCCAGCAGCTTGGGATACAGTTCCCTGGAGGAGCAGTACTTC
few NA TRBJ2-1 TRBV20-1 CSAPDVYNEQFF TGCAGTGCTCCGGACGTATACAATGAGCAGTTCTTC
NA TRBD1 TRBJ2-1 TRBV12-3/TRBV12-4 CASSPLSGGYNNEQFF TGTGCCAGCAGCCCCCTGTCAGGGGGCTATAACAATGAGCAGTTCTTC
few TRBD1 TRBJ1-1 TRBV4-3 CASSQAPGQAVFF TGCGCCAGCAGCCAAGCGCCGGGACAGGCCGTTTTCTTT
many NA TRBJ2-7 TRBV6-2/TRBV6-3 CASSYPTPNREQYF TGTGCCAGCAGTTACCCAACACCGAACAGGGAGCAGTACTTC
NA NA TRBJ2-1 TRBV4-2 CASSSRVHEQFF TGTGCCAGCAGCTCGAGGGTTCATGAGCAGTTCTTC
few NA TRBJ2-3 TRBV7-4 CASSLASGKIGDTQYF TGTGCCAGCAGCTTAGCCTCAGGGAAGATTGGAGATACGCAGTATTTT
many TRBD2 TRBJ2-1 TRBV7-9 CASSPRRLAGPNNEQFF TGTGCCAGCAGCCCACGACGACTAGCGGGTCCTAACAATGAGCAGTTCTTC
many NA TRBJ2-4 TRBV20-1 CSARLPAKNIQYF TGCAGTGCAAGACTACCAGCCAAAAACATTCAGTACTTC
few NA TRBJ2-5 TRBV18 CASSGTVGGQETQYF TGTGCCAGCTCAGGAACCGTGGGGGGCCAAGAGACCCAGTACTTC
few NA TRBJ1-6 TRBV7-6 CASSKSPTVGSSPLHF TGTGCCAGCAGCAAGTCCCCCACGGTTGGGAGTTCACCCCTCCACTTT
few NA TRBJ1-1 TRBV12-3/TRBV12-4 CASSTTVPNTEAFF TGTGCCAGCAGTACGACAGTGCCGAACACTGAAGCTTTCTTT
few TRBD1 TRBJ1-2 TRBV7-9 CASSWDSDYGYTF TGTGCCAGCAGCTGGGACAGCGACTATGGCTACACCTTC
NA NA TRBJ2-5 TRBV3-1 CASSSRYQETQYF TGTGCCAGCAGCTCACGCTATCAAGAGACCCAGTACTTC
NA NA TRBJ1-2 TRBV23-1 CASSQFISRLQTNYGYTF TGCGCCAGCAGTCAATTTATTTCCAGGCTTCAGACTAACTATGGCTACACCTTC
many TRBD2 TRBJ2-1 TRBV5-1 CASSLSGTSGLNEQFF TGCGCCAGCAGCTTGTCCGGGACTAGCGGATTGAATGAGCAGTTCTTC
many NA TRBJ2-7 TRBV12-3/TRBV12-4 CASSPGHSSYEQYF TGTGCCAGCAGCCCGGGACACAGCTCCTACGAGCAGTACTTC
NA NA TRBJ2-2 TRBV6-2/TRBV6-3 CASSFQGLVTGELFF TGTGCCAGCAGCTTCCAGGGGTTGGTCACCGGGGAGCTGTTTTTT
NA NA TRBJ2-5 TRBV2 CASRSGAGETQYF TGTGCCAGCAGATCAGGGGCGGGGGAGACCCAGTACTTC
NA TRBD1 TRBJ1-2 TRBV5-6 CASSRTTGRSIGYTF TGTGCCAGCAGCCGAACGACAGGGAGGTCTATTGGCTACACCTTC
few TRBD2 TRBJ2-1 TRBV6-2/TRBV6-3 CASSYPGLAGGFEQFF TGTGCCAGCAGTTACCCGGGACTAGCGGGAGGTTTTGAGCAGTTCTTC
many TRBD1 TRBJ2-7 TRBV4-3 CASSQYRDRAYEQYF TGCGCCAGCAGCCAGTACCGGGACAGGGCTTACGAGCAGTACTTC
NA NA TRBJ2-3 TRBV29-1 CSVAGVATDTQYF TGCAGCGTCGCGGGCGTGGCCACAGATACGCAGTATTTT
NA TRBD1 TRBJ1-2 TRBV12-3/TRBV12-4 CASSLGTGYSVYGYTF TGTGCCAGCAGTTTAGGGACAGGATACAGCGTCTATGGCTACACCTTC
NA TRBD1 TRBJ2-4 TRBV6-1 CASSDTGGRNIQYF TGTGCCAGCAGTGATACAGGGGGCCGAAACATTCAGTACTTC
NA TRBD2 TRBJ2-5 TRBV3-1 CASSQGFAGGLGRQETQYF TGTGCCAGCAGCCAAGGGTTTGCGGGGGGGCTCGGTCGCCAAGAGACCCAGTACTTC
many TRBD2 TRBJ2-1 TRBV24-1 CATSDRREKPNEQFF TGTGCCACCAGTGACCGGCGGGAGAAACCCAATGAGCAGTTCTTC
few NA TRBJ2-6 TRBV6-5 CASSSGQSGANVLTF TGTGCCAGCAGTTCCGGACAGTCTGGGGCCAACGTCCTGACTTTC
NA NA TRBJ1-2 TRBV3-1 CASSHTQSGYTF TGTGCCAGCAGTCACACCCAGTCTGGCTACACCTTC
few TRBD2 TRBJ2-1 TRBV12-3/TRBV12-4 CASTLAGSYFPYNEQFF TGTGCCAGCACCCTAGCGGGATCCTACTTCCCCTACAATGAGCAGTTCTTC
many NA TRBJ1-1 TRBV12-3/TRBV12-4 CASSPSSGNTEAFF TGTGCCAGCAGCCCCTCCTCGGGAAACACTGAAGCTTTCTTT
few TRBD2 TRBJ2-3 TRBV19 CASSIGVAGVGDTQYF TGTGCCAGTAGTATTGGAGTAGCGGGAGTTGGAGATACGCAGTATTTT
few NA TRBJ2-2 TRBV7-2 CASSLFSGTGELFF TGTGCCAGCAGCTTATTCTCGGGAACCGGGGAGCTGTTTTTT
few TRBD1 TRBJ2-6 TRBV11-1 CASSYKVTGIGASGANVLTF TGTGCCAGCAGCTATAAGGTGACAGGGATAGGGGCCTCTGGGGCCAACGTCCTGACTTTC
NA NA TRBJ2-1 TRBV5-1 CASSLTSSRSYNEQFF TGCGCCAGCAGCTTGACTAGCTCCCGCTCCTACAATGAGCAGTTCTTC
NA TRBD1 TRBJ2-5 TRBV20-1 CSTTGGAGETQYF TGCAGCACAACAGGGGGCGCGGGGGAGACCCAGTACTTC
few NA TRBJ2-5 TRBV20-1 CSAPIRVVETQYF TGCAGTGCCCCCATTAGGGTAGTGGAGACCCAGTACTTC
NA TRBD2 TRBJ2-1 TRBV7-2 CASSLELAGGGNEQFF TGTGCCAGCAGCTTAGAGCTAGCGGGGGGGGGCAATGAGCAGTTCTTC
few NA TRBJ1-1 TRBV27 CASSLSPGLPEAFF TGTGCCAGCAGTTTAAGCCCAGGGTTACCTGAAGCTTTCTTT